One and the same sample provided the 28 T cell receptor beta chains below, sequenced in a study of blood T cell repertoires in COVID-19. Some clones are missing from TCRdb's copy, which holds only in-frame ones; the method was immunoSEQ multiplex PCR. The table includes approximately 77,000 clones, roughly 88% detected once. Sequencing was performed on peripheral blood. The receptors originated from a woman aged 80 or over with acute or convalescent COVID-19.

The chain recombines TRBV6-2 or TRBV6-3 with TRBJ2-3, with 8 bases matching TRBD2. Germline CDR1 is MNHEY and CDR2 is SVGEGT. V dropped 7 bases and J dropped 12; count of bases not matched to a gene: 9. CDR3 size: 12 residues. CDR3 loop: CASTPPGLAQYF. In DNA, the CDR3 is TGTGCCAGCACCCCGCCCGGACTAGCACAGTATTTT.

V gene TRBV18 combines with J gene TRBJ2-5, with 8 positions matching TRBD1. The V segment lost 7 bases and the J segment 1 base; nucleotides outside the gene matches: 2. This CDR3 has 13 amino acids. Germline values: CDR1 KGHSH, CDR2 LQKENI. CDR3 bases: TGTGCCAGCTTCGGACAGGGCCAAGAGACCCAGTACTTC. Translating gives CASFGQGQETQYF. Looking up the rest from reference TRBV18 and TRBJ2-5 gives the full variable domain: NAGVMQNPRHLVRRRGQEARLRCSPMKGHSHVYWYRQLPEEGLKFMVYLQKENIIDESGMPKERFSAEFPKEGPSILRIQQVVRGDSAAYFCASFGQGQETQYFGPGTRLLVL.

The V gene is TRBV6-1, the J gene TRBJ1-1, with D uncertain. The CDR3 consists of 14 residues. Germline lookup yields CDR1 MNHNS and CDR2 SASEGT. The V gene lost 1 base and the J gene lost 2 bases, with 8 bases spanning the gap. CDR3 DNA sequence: TGTGCCAGCAGTGAAGGACGGGGAAACACTGAAGCTTTCTTT. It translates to CASSEGRGNTEAFF.

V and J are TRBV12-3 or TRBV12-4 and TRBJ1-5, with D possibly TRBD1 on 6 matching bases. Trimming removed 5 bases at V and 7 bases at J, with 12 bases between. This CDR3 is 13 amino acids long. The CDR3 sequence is CASSLAGDQPQHF. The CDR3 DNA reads TGTGCCAGCAGTCTGGCAGGGGACCAGCCCCAGCATTTT.

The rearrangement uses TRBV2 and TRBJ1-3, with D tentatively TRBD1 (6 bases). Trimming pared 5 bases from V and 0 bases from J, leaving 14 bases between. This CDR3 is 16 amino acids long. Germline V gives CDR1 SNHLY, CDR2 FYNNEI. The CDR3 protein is CASSIRTASSGNTIYF. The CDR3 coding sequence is TGTGCCAGCAGTATAAGGACAGCGAGCTCTGGAAACACCATATATTTT.

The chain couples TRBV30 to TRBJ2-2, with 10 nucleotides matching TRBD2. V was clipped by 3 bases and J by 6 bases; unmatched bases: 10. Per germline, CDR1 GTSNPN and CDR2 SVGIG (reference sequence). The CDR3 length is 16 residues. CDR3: CAWRSKREGVSGELFF. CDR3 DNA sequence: TGTGCCTGGAGGTCAAAGCGGGAGGGAGTCTCCGGGGAGCTGTTTTTT.

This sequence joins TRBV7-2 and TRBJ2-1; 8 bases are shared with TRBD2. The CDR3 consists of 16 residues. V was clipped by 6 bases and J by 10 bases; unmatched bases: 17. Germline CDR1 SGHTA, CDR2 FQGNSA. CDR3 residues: CASRGPSRTSGLEQFF. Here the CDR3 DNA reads TGTGCCAGCAGGGGACCTTCCCGTACTAGCGGACTAGAGCAGTTCTTC.

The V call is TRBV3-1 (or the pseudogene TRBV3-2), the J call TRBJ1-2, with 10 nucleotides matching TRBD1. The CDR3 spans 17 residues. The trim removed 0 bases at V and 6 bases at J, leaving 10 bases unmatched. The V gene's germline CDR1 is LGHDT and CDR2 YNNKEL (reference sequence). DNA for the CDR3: TGTGCCAGCAGCCAAGATCGGACAGGGGGGCAGAGGAATGGCTACACCTTC. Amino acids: CASSQDRTGGQRNGYTF.

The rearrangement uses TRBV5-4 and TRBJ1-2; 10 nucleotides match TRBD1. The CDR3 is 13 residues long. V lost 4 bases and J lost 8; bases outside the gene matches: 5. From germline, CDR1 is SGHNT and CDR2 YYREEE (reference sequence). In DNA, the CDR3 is TGTGCCAGCAGCCGAGGACAGGGGGAAGGCTACACCTTC. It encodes CASSRGQGEGYTF.

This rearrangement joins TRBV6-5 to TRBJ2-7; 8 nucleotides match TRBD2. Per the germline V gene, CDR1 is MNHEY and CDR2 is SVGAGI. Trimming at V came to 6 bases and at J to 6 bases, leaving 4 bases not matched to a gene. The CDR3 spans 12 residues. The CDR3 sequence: CASSPREGEQYF. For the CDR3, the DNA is TGTGCCAGCAGCCCCCGGGAGGGCGAGCAGTACTTC.

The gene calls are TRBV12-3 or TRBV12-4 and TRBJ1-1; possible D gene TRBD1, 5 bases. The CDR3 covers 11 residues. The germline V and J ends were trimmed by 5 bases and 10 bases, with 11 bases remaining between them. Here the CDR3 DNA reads TGTGCCAGCAGTGGCAGGGATAGAGCTTTCTTT. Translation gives CASSGRDRAFF.

The CDR3 region has the DNA TGTGCCAGCAGTGAAAGGACAGCCGCCTACGAGCAGTACTTC. Translating gives CASSERTAAYEQYF. The chain uses TRBV2 and TRBJ2-7; perhaps TRBD1 as D (6 bases). The CDR3 covers 14 residues. CDR1 is SNHLY, CDR2 FYNNEI, per germline. Between the trimmed V and J ends, which lost 2 bases and 2 bases, there was a span of 10 bases.

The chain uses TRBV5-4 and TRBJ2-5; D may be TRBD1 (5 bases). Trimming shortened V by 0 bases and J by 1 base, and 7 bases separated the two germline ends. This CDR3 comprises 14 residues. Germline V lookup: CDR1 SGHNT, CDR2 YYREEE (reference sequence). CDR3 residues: CASSLARVQETQYF. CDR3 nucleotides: TGTGCCAGCAGCTTGGCCAGGGTCCAAGAGACCCAGTACTTC.

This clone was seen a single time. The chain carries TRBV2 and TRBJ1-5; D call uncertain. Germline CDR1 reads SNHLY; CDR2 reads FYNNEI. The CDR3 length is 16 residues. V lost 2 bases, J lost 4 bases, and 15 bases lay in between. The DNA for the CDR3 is TGTGCCAGCAGTGAACAGCCTTGGAGCCTTAATCAGCCCCAGCATTTT. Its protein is CASSEQPWSLNQPQHF.

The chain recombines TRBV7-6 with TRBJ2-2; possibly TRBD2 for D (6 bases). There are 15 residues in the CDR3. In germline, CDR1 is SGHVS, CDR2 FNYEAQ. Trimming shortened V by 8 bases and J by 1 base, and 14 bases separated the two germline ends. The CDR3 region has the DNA TGTGCCAGCGGCCCTCGGGACTGGAACACCGGGGAGCTGTTTTTT. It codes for CASGPRDWNTGELFF.

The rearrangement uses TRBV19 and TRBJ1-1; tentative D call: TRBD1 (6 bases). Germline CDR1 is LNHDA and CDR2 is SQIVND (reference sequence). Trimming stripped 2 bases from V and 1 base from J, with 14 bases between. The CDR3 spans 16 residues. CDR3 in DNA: TGTGCCAGTAGTATAAAACAGGGTGGGACGAACACTGAAGCTTTCTTT. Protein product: CASSIKQGGTNTEAFF.

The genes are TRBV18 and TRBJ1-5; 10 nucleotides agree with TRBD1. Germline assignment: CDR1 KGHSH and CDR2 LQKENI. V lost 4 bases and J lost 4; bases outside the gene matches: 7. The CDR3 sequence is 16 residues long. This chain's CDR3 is CASSRSDRGLNQPQHF. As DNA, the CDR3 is TGTGCCAGCTCACGGTCCGACAGGGGGCTGAATCAGCCCCAGCATTTT.

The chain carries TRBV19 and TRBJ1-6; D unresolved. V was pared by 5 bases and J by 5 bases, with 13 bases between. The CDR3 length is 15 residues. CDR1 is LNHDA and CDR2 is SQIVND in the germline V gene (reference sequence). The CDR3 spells CASSPRSGDNSPLHF. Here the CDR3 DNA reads TGTGCCAGTAGTCCGCGGAGCGGTGATAATTCACCCCTCCACTTT.

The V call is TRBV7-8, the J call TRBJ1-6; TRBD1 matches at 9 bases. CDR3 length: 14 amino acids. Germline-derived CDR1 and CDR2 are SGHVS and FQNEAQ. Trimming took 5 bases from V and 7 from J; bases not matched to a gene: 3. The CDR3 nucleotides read TGTGCCAGCAGCCAGGGACAGGGAAATTCACCCCTCCACTTT. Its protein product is CASSQGQGNSPLHF. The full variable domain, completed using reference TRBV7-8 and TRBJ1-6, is GAGVSQSPRYKVAKRGQDVALRCDPISGHVSLFWYQQALGQGPEFLTYFQNEAQLDKSGLPSDRFFAERPEGSVSTLKIQRTQQEDSAVYLCASSQGQGNSPLHFGNGTRLTVT.

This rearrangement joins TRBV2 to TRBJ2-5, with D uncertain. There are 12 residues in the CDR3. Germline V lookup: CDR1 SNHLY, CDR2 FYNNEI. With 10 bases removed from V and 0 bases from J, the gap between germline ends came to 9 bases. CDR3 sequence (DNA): TGTGCCACCGCGGAGTACCAAGAGACCCAGTACTTC. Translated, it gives CATAEYQETQYF.

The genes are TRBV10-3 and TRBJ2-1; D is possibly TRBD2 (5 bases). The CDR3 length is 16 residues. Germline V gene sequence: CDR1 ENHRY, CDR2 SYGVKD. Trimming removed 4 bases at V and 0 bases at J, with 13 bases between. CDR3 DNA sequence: TGTGCCATCAGTGGAGATTCGGGGAGCTCCTACAATGAGCAGTTCTTC. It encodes CAISGDSGSSYNEQFF.

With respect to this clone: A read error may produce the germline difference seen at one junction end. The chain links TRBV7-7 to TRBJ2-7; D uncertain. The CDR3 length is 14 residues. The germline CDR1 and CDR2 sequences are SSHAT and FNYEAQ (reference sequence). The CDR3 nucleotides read TGTGCTAGCAGCTTAGATCCGGGCTCCTACGAGCAGTACTTC. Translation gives CASSLDPGSYEQYF.

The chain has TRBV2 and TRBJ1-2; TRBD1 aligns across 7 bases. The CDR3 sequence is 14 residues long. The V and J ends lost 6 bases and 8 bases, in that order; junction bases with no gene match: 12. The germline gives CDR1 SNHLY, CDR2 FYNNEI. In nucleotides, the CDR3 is TGTGCCAGCAGGCAGGGGGGCGCCCGGCAGGGCTACACCTTC. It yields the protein CASRQGGARQGYTF.

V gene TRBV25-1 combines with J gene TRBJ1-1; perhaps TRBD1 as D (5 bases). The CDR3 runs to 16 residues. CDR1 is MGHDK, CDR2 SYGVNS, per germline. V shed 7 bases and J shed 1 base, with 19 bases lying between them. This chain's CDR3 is CASTHWGSFSNTEAFF. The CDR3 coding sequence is TGTGCCAGCACCCACTGGGGCTCGTTTTCGAACACTGAAGCTTTCTTT.

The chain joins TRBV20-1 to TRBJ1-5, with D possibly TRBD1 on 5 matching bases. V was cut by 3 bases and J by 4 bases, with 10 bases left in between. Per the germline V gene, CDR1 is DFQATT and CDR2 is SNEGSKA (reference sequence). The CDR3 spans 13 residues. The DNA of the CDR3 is TGCAGTGCTAGTTGGGGGAGGAATCAGCCCCAGCATTTT. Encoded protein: CSASWGRNQPQHF.

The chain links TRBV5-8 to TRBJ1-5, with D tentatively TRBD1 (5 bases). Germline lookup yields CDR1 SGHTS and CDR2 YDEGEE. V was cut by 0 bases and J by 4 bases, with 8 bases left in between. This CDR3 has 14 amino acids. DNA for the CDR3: TGTGCCAGCAGCTTGGTCCGGGGGAATCAGCCCCAGCATTTT. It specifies CASSLVRGNQPQHF.

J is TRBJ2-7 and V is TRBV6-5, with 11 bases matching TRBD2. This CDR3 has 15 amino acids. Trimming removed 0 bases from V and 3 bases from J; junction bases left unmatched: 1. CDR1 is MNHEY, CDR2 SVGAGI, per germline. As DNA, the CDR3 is TGTGCCAGCAGTTACTCCGGGACTAGCGGCTACGAGCAGTACTTC. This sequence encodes CASSYSGTSGYEQYF.

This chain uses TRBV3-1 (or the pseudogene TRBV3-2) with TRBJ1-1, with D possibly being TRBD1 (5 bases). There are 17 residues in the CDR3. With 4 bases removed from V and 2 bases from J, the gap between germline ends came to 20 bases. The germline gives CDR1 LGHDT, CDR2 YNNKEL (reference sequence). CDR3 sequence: CASSPFRQLIANTEAFF. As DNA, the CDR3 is TGTGCCAGCAGCCCTTTCAGACAGCTTATTGCCAACACTGAAGCTTTCTTT.